This entry lists 11 T cell receptor beta chains sequenced from one sample in a study of T cells in pancreatic ductal adenocarcinoma. The selected patients with pancreatic ductal adenocarcinoma had surgery but no neoadjuvant therapy. The data were produced by immunoSEQ multiplex PCR, yet TCRdb's version contains in-frame clones alone and is incomplete. The table shows about 98,000 clones, with 90% to 95% occurring only once. The sample was PBMCs. Receptors were obtained from a human donor with pancreatic ductal adenocarcinoma.

This clone was counted a single time. This chain uses TRBV10-1 with TRBJ2-5, with D perhaps TRBD2 (6 bases). The CDR3 is made up of 13 amino acids. Germline V gene lookup returns CDR1 WNHNN and CDR2 SYGVQD (reference sequence). The ends were cut back, 10 bases at V and 5 bases at J, with 17 bases in the middle. The CDR3 region has the DNA TGCGCCACCCCTCTAGGGCGGGACGAGACCCAGTACTTC. Encoded protein: CATPLGRDETQYF.

This clone has just one count. This rearrangement joins TRBV7-2 to TRBJ2-3; D perhaps matches TRBD2 (6 bases). Trimming left V 5 bases short and J 3 bases short, with 9 bases between. Germline CDR1 reads SGHTA; CDR2 reads FQGNSA. The CDR3 has 13 residues. The CDR3 loop reads CASSTRGTDTQYF. The CDR3 coding sequence is TGTGCCAGCAGCACCCGGGGGACAGATACGCAGTATTTT. Complete variable domain (other parts from reference TRBV7-2 and TRBJ2-3): GAGVSQSPSNKVTEKGKDVELRCDPISGHTALYWYRQSLGQGLEFLIYFQGNSAPDKSGLPSDRFSAERTGGSVSTLTIQRTQQEDSAVYLCASSTRGTDTQYFGPGTRLTVL.

This chain uses TRBV7-2 with TRBJ2-1; possible D gene TRBD2, 5 bases. The germline gives CDR1 SGHTA, CDR2 FQGNSA. This CDR3 spans 13 amino acids. V lost 10 bases to trimming and J lost 7 bases, with 17 bases between them. For the CDR3, the DNA is TGTGCCACCTCCCGGGGAGTGGGGAATGAGCAGTTCTTC. Translating it yields CATSRGVGNEQFF.

V usage is TRBV6-1 and J usage is TRBJ2-7; D remains unclear. Germline V CDR1 and CDR2: MNHNS, SASEGT. There are 11 residues in the CDR3. V was cut by 6 bases and J by 5 bases, with 8 bases left in between. The CDR3 DNA follows: TGTGCCAGCAGGTCGCCAGACGAGCAGTACTTC. It codes for CASRSPDEQYF.

The chain has TRBV4-3 and TRBJ2-2; the match to TRBD2 covers 7 bases. Per the germline V gene, CDR1 is LGHNA and CDR2 is YSLEER. This CDR3 is 17 amino acids long. Germline trimming cut 4 bases from V and 4 bases from J; bases unmatched to any gene: 12. CDR3 nucleotide sequence: TGCGCCAGCAGCCGCTCTATGGCGGGAGAGGGCACCGGGGAGCTGTTTTTT. It encodes CASSRSMAGEGTGELFF.

The chain combines TRBV11-2 with TRBJ2-7; TRBD2 agrees at 10 bases. The CDR3 length is 15 residues. The germline V gene has CDR1 SGHAT and CDR2 FQNNGV. The V segment lost 3 bases and the J segment 4 bases; nucleotides outside the gene matches: 6. The CDR3 region has the DNA TGTGCCAGCAGCTTTTCTAGCGGGAGTGTGTACGAGCAGTACTTC. Translating gives CASSFSSGSVYEQYF.

V and J are TRBV7-2 and TRBJ1-1, with 7 bases fitting TRBD1. J lost 0 bases, V lost 5 bases, and 6 bases had no gene match. The CDR3 has 15 amino acids. Germline CDR1 and CDR2: SGHTA and FQGNSA. CDR3 loop: CASSEPGGLNTEAFF. The CDR3, as DNA: TGTGCCAGCAGCGAGCCAGGGGGTTTGAACACTGAAGCTTTCTTT.

The V gene is TRBV9, the J gene TRBJ2-3; D ambiguous. The CDR3 length is 14 residues. V lost 3 bases, J lost 2 bases, and 10 bases lay in between. Germline V lookup: CDR1 SGDLS, CDR2 YYNGEE. The CDR3: CASSDPRFTDTQYF. In DNA form, the CDR3 reads TGTGCCAGCAGCGACCCCAGATTCACAGATACGCAGTATTTT.

This sequence joins TRBV7-8 and TRBJ2-3; D gene unclear. The V gene's germline CDR1 is SGHVS and CDR2 FQNEAQ. The V end lost 5 bases, the J end lost 2 bases, and 8 bases lay between the germline ends. This CDR3 comprises 13 residues. The DNA of the CDR3 is TGTGCCAGCAGCCAGTCAACCACAGATACGCAGTATTTT. It is translated as CASSQSTTDTQYF. Combining the CDR3 with reference TRBV7-8 and TRBJ2-3 gives the whole variable domain GAGVSQSPRYKVAKRGQDVALRCDPISGHVSLFWYQQALGQGPEFLTYFQNEAQLDKSGLPSDRFFAERPEGSVSTLKIQRTQQEDSAVYLCASSQSTTDTQYFGPGTRLTVL.

The genes are TRBV5-5 and TRBJ2-3; 7 positions match TRBD2. CDR3 length: 17 residues. CDR1 and CDR2 from the germline V gene are SGHKS and YYEKEE (reference sequence). Trimming removed 1 base from V and 4 bases from J; junction bases left unmatched: 12. CDR3 sequence reads: CASSLWYRREVADTQYF. The DNA for the CDR3 is TGTGCCAGCAGCTTGTGGTACCGCCGGGAGGTTGCAGATACGCAGTATTTT.

This sequence joins TRBV7-9 and TRBJ2-2, with D possibly TRBD2 on 5 matching bases. Germline V gene data show CDR1 as SEHNR and CDR2 as FQNEAQ (reference sequence). The CDR3 covers 16 residues. With 1 base removed from V and 1 base from J, the gap between germline ends came to 10 bases. CDR3 DNA sequence: TGTGCCAGCAGCTTAGGGCTAGCCATGAACACCGGGGAGCTGTTTTTT. Protein product: CASSLGLAMNTGELFF.